What follows describes a single T cell receptor beta chain. What it binds is unknown. Per germline, CDR1 MNHEY and CDR2 SVGAGI. V was shortened by 5 bases and J by 6 bases, with 14 bases between the two germline ends. The CDR3 has 14 amino acids. This sample was included in a study of shared clonotypes between healthy human individuals. Overall study findings and caveats: Generation probabilities were higher for clonotypes shared across all four sorted-subset donors than for unshared ones.

The data were produced by immunoSEQ multiplex PCR, yet TCRdb's version contains in-frame clones alone and is incomplete. The sample lists about 690,000 clones, 90% occurring once. The chain has TRBV6-5 and TRBJ1-5; D gene uncertain. Input material: memory CD8+ T cells from PBMCs. Subset here: CD45RO+ cells pooled with CCR7-negative TemRA cells. The TCR was taken from a young man in good health. Some clones in this sample may be carry-over from other donors' samples. The CDR3 DNA sequence: TGTGCCAGCAGTATTGATATGAGGGTTCAGCCCCAGCATTTT. Translating gives CASSIDMRVQPQHF.